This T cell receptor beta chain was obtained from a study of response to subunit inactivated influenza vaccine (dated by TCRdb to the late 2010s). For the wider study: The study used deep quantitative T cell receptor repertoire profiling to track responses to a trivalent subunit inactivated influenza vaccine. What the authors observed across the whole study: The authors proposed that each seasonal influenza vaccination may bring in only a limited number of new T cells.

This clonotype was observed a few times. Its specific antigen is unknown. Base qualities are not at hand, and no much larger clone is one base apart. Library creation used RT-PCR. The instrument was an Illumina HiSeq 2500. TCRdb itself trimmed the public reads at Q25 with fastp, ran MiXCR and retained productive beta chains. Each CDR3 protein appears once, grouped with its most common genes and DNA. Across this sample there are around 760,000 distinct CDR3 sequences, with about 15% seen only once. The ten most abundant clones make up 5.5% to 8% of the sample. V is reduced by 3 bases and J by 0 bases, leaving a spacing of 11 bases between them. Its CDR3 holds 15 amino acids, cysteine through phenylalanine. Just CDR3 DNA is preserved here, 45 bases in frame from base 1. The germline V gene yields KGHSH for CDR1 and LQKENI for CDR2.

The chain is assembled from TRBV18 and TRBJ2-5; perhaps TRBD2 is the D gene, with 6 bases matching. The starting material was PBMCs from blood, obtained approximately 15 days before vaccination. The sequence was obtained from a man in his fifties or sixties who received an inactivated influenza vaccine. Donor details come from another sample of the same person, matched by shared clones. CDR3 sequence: CASSPPGLYQETQYF. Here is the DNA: TGTGCCAGCTCACCCCCGGGACTCTACCAAGAGACCCAGTACTTC.